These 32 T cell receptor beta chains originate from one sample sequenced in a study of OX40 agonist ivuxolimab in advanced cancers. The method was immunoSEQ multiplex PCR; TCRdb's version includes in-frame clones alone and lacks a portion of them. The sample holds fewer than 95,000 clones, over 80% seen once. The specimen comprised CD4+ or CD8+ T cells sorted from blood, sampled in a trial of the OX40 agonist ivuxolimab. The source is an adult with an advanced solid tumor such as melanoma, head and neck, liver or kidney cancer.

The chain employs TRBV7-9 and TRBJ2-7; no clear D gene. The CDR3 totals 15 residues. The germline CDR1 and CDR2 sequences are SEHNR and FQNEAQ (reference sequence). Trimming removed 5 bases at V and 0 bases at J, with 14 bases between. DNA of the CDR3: TGTGCCAGCAGCGGACCGTCACCGGGCTCCTACGAGCAGTACTTC. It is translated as CASSGPSPGSYEQYF.

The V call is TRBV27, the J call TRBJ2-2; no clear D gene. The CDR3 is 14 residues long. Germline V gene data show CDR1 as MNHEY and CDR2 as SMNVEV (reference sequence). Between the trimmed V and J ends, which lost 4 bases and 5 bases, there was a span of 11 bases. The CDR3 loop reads CASSYSDTTGELFF. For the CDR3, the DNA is TGTGCCAGCAGTTACTCAGACACAACCGGGGAGCTGTTTTTT.

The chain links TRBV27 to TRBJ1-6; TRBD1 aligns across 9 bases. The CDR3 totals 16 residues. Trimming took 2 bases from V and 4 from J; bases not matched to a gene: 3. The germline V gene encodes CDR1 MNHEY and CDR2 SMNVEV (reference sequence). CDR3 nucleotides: TGTGCCAGCAGTTTAATACAGGGGGCTTATAATTCACCCCTCCACTTT. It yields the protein CASSLIQGAYNSPLHF.

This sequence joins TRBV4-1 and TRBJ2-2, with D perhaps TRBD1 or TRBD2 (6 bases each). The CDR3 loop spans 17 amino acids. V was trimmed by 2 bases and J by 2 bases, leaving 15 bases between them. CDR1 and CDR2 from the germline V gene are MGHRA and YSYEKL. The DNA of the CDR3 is TGCGCCAGCAGCCAAAAGGGGGGAGGAACTAACACCGGGGAGCTGTTTTTT. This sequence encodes CASSQKGGGTNTGELFF.

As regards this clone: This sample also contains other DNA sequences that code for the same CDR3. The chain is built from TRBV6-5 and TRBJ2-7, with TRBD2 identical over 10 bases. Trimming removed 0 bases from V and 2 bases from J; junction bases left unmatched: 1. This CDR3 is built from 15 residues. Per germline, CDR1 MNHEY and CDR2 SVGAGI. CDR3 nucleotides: TGTGCCAGCAGTTACTCAGGACTAGCGGCCTACGAGCAGTACTTC. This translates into CASSYSGLAAYEQYF.

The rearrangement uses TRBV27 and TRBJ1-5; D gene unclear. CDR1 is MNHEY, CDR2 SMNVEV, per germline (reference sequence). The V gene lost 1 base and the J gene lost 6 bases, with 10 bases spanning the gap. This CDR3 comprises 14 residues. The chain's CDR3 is CASSLYRGGQPQHF. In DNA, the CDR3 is TGTGCCAGCAGTTTATATCGGGGTGGTCAGCCCCAGCATTTT.

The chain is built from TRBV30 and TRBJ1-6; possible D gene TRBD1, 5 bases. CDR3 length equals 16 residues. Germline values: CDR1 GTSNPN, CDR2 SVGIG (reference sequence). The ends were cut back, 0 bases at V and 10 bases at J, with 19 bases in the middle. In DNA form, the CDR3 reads TGTGCCTGGAGTGTCTCCCCCGGGACGAGAAAATCACCCCTCCACTTT. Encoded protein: CAWSVSPGTRKSPLHF.

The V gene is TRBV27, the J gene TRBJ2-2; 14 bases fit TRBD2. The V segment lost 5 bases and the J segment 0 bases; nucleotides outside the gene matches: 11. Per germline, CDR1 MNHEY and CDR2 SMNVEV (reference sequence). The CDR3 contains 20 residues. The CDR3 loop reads CASSIGEGLAGEPNTGELFF. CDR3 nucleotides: TGTGCCAGCAGTATAGGAGAGGGACTAGCGGGAGAACCGAACACCGGGGAGCTGTTTTTT.

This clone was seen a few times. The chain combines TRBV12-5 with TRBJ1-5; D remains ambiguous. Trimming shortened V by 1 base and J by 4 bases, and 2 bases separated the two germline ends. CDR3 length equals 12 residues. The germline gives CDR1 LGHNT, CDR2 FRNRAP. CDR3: CASGLGNQPQHF. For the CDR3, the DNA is TGTGCTAGTGGTTTGGGAAATCAGCCCCAGCATTTT.

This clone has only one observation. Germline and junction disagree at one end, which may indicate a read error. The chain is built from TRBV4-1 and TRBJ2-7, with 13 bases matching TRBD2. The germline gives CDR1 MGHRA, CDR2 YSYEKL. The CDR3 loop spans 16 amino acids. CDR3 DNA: TGTGCCAGCAGCCAAGGCCCGACTAGCGGGAGGACTGAGCAGTACTTC. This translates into CASSQGPTSGRTEQYF.

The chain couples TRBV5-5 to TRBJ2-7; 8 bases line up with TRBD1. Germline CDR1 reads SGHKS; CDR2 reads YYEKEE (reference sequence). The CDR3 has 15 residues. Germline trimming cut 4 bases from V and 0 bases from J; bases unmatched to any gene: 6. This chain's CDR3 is CASSLTGAGSYEQYF. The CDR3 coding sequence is TGTGCCAGCAGCCTGACAGGGGCCGGCTCCTACGAGCAGTACTTC.

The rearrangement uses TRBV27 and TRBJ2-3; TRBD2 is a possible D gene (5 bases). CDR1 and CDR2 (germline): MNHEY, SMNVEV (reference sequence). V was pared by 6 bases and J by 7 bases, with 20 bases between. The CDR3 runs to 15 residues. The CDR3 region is CASSRGSGETYTQYF. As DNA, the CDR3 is TGTGCCAGCAGCCGGGGAAGCGGAGAAACTTATACGCAGTATTTT.

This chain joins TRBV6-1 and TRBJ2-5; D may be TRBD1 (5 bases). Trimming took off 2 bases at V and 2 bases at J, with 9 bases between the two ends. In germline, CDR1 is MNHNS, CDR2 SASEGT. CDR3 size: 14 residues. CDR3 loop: CASSERQYQETQYF. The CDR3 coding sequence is TGTGCCAGCAGTGAACGACAGTATCAAGAGACCCAGTACTTC.

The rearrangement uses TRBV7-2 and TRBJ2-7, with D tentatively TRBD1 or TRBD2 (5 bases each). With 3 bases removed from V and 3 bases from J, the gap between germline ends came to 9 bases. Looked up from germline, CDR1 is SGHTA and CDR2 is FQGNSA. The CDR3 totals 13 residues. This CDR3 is CASSFGTFYEQYF. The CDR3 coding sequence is TGTGCCAGCAGCTTTGGGACCTTCTACGAGCAGTACTTC. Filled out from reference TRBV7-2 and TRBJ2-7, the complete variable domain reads GAGVSQSPSNKVTEKGKDVELRCDPISGHTALYWYRQSLGQGLEFLIYFQGNSAPDKSGLPSDRFSAERTGGSVSTLTIQRTQQEDSAVYLCASSFGTFYEQYFGPGTRLTVT.

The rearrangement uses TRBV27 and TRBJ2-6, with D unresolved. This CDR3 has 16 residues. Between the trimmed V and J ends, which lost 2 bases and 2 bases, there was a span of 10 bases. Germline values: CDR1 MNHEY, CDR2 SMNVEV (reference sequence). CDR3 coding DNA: TGTGCCAGCAGTTTAGGTTGGCTCGCTGGGGCCAACGTCCTGACTTTC. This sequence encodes CASSLGWLAGANVLTF.

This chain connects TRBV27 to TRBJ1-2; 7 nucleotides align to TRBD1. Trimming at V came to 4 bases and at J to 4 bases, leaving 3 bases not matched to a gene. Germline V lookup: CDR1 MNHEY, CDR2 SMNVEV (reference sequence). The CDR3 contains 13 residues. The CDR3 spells CASSYGTAYGYTF. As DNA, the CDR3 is TGTGCCAGCAGTTACGGGACAGCCTATGGCTACACCTTC.

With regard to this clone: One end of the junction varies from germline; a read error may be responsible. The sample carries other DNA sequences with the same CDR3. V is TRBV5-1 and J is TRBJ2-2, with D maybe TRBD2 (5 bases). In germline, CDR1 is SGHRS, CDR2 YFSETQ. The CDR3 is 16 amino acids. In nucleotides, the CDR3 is TGCGCCAGCAGCTTGGCCCGGCAGAGAAAAACCGGGGAGCTGTTCTTT. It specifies CASSLARQRKTGELFF.

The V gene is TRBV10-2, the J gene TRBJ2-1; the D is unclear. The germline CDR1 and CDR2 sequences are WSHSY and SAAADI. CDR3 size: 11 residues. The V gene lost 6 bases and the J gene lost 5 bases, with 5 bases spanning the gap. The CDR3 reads CASRPNNEQFF. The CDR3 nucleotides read TGCGCCAGCAGACCCAACAATGAGCAGTTCTTC.

The CDR3 sequence: CASSEQGEDGYTF. The CDR3 bases are TGTGCCAGCAGTGAACAGGGTGAGGATGGCTACACCTTC. The chain recombines TRBV27 with TRBJ1-2; D perhaps matches TRBD1 (6 bases). V dropped 5 bases and J dropped 6 bases, with 13 bases sitting between them. Germline CDR1 MNHEY, CDR2 SMNVEV (reference sequence). There are 13 residues in the CDR3.

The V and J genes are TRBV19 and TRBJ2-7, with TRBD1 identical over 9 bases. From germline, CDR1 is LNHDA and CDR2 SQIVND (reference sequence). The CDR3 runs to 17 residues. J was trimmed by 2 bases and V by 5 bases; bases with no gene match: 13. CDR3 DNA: TGTGCCAGTAGTGTGGACTTCGGGACAGGGCGGACCTACGAGCAGTACTTC. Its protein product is CASSVDFGTGRTYEQYF.

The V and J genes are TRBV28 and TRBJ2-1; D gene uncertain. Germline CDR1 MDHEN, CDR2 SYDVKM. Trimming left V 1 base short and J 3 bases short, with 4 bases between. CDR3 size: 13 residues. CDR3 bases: TGTGCCAGCAGTTTATACGGCTACAATGAGCAGTTCTTC. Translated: CASSLYGYNEQFF.

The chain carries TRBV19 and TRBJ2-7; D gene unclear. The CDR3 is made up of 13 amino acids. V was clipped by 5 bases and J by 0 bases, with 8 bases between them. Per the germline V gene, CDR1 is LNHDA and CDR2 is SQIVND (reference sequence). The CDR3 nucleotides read TGTGCCAGTAGTTGGCAACCCTCCTACGAGCAGTACTTC. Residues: CASSWQPSYEQYF.

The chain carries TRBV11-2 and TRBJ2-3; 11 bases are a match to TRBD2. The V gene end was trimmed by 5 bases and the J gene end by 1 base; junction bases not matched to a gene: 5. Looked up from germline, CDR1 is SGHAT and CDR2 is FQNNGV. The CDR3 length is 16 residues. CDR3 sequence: CASSILAGEGTDTQYF. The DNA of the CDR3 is TGTGCCAGCAGCATACTAGCGGGAGAGGGCACAGATACGCAGTATTTT. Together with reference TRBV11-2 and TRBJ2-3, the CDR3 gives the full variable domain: EAGVAQSPRYKIIEKRQSVAFWCNPISGHATLYWYQQILGQGPKLLIQFQNNGVVDDSQLPKDRFSAERLKGVDSTLKIQPAKLEDSAVYLCASSILAGEGTDTQYFGPGTRLTVL.

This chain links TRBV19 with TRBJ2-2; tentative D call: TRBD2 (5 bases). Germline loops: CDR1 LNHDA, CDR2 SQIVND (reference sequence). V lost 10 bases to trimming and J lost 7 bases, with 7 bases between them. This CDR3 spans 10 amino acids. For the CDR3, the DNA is TGTGCCACCCGGGGCGGGGAGCTGTTTTTT. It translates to CATRGGELFF. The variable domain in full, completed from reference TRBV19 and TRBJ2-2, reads DGGITQSPKYLFRKEGQNVTLSCEQNLNHDAMYWYRQDPGQGLRLIYYSQIVNDFQKGDIAEGYSVSREKKESFPLTVTSAQKNPTAFYLCATRGGELFFGEGSRLTVL.

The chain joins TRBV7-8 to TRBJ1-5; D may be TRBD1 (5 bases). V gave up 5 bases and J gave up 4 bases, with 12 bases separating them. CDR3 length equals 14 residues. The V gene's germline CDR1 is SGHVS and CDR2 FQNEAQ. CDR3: CASSPGTGNQPQHF. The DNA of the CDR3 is TGTGCCAGCAGCCCCGGGACGGGTAATCAGCCCCAGCATTTT.

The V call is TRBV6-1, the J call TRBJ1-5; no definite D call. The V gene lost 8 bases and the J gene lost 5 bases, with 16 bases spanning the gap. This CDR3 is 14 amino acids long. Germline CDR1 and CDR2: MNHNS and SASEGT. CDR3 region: CASWERHQYQPQHF. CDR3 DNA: TGTGCCAGCTGGGAACGACACCAATATCAGCCCCAGCATTTT.

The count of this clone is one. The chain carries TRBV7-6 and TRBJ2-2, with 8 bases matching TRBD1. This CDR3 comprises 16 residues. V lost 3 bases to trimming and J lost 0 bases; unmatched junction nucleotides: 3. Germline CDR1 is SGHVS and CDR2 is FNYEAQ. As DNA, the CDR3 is TGTGCCAGCAGCTTGGTACAGGGGGCGAACACCGGGGAGCTGTTTTTT. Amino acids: CASSLVQGANTGELFF. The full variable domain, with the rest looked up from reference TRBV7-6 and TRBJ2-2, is GAGVSQSPRYKVTKRGQDVALRCDPISGHVSLYWYRQALGQGPEFLTYFNYEAQQDKSGLPNDRFSAERPEGSISTLTIQRTEQRDSAMYRCASSLVQGANTGELFFGEGSRLTVL.

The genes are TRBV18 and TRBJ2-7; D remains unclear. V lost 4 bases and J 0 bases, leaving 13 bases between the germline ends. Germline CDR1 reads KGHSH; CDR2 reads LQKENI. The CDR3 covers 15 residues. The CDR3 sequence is CASSHKTEPSYEQYF. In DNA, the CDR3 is TGTGCCAGCTCACATAAGACGGAGCCCTCCTACGAGCAGTACTTC.

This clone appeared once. In DNA form, the CDR3 reads TGTGCCAGCAGCGTAGGAGCAGGGGCCCTTTATGGCTACACCTTC. Translating gives CASSVGAGALYGYTF. The chain recombines TRBV9 with TRBJ1-2, with D perhaps TRBD1 (6 bases). The CDR3 runs to 15 residues. The V end lost 0 bases, the J end lost 5 bases, and 14 bases lay between the germline ends. From germline, CDR1 is SGDLS and CDR2 YYNGEE.

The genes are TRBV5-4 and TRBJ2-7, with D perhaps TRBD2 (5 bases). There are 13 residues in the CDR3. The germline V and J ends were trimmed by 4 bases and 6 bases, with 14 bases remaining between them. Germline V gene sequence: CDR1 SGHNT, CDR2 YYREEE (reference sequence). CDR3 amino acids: CASSRTPPGEQYF. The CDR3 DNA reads TGTGCCAGCAGCCGGACTCCCCCTGGCGAGCAGTACTTC.

The CDR3 region has the DNA TGCAGCGTTGAAGAGGATGGTCGGGACAGGGATAAAACTGGGGCCAACGTCCTGACTTTC. It is translated as CSVEEDGRDRDKTGANVLTF. The V gene is TRBV29-1, the J gene TRBJ2-6; the match to TRBD1 covers 9 bases. Germline CDR1 reads SQVTM; CDR2 reads ANQGSEA. The trim removed 0 bases at V and 2 bases at J, leaving 14 bases unmatched. This CDR3 has 20 amino acids.

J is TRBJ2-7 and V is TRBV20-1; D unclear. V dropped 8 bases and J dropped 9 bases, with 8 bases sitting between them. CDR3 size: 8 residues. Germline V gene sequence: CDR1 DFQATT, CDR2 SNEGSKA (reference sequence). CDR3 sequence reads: CSTPGQYF. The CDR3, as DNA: TGCAGTACCCCAGGGCAGTACTTC.